One sample yielded the 3 T cell receptor beta chains listed below, sequenced in a study of blood T cell repertoires in COVID-19. Produced via immunoSEQ multiplex PCR; TCRdb's table is partial and in-frame only. The table includes around 130,000 clones, more than 75% detected once. The sample was peripheral blood. The receptors stem from a woman in her forties or fifties who had recovered from COVID-19.

This chain joins TRBV5-1 and TRBJ1-1; a weak D match, TRBD1 (6 bases). This CDR3 is built from 15 residues. The V gene's germline CDR1 is SGHRS and CDR2 YFSETQ. V was cut by 4 bases and J by 4 bases, with 17 bases left in between. This CDR3 is CASSPDGVQGTEAFF. For the CDR3, the DNA is TGCGCCAGCAGCCCCGACGGGGTACAGGGCACTGAAGCTTTCTTT.

V and J are TRBV4-2 and TRBJ2-1; TRBD1 aligns across 7 bases. V dropped 6 bases and J dropped 4; count of bases not matched to a gene: 3. CDR1 is LGHNA, CDR2 YNFKEQ, per germline. CDR3 size: 13 residues. The CDR3: CASRRDSYNEQFF. CDR3 bases: TGTGCCAGCAGGAGGGACAGTTACAATGAGCAGTTCTTC.

This CDR3 is CASSIGAGRVGNEQFF. The CDR3 nucleotides read TGTGCCAGTAGTATAGGAGCAGGGAGGGTGGGCAATGAGCAGTTCTTC. The chain links TRBV19 to TRBJ2-1, with 7 bases that match TRBD2. There are 16 residues in the CDR3. The V gene's germline CDR1 is LNHDA and CDR2 SQIVND (reference sequence). Trimming cost V 1 base and J 6 bases; bases outside gene matches: 9.